This T cell receptor (beta chain) was sequenced in a study of T cells in Graves' hyperthyroidism and ophthalmopathy. For the study at large: Any treatment followed the collection of peripheral blood at initial diagnosis.

This clonotype has a count of ten or more. Its cognate antigen is unknown. Findings and caveats of the study: Among thyroid clonotypes expanded above 0.001, most also appeared in blood. Separating ophthalmopathy from stable hyperthyroidism was achieved by a 13 V-J model.

RNA transcripts were the template for amplifying TCR beta CDR3 regions. RT-PCR in the first round (using the HTBI primer set) targeted the TCR CDR3. TCRdb re-called the multiplex PCR reads with MiXCR, one entry per CDR3 protein. The sample carries hundreds of thousands of distinct CDR3 sequences, roughly a sixth recorded once. The PBMCs studied were ones that came from 10 ml fresh peripheral blood. The V end was cut by 3 bases, the J end by 0 bases, with 9 bases between. CDR3 length: 16 residues. CDR1 is SGHAT and CDR2 is FQNNGV in the germline V gene. Sequenced input: blood. This sequence originates from a woman between 18 and 30 years old with Graves' ophthalmopathy. This chain links TRBV11-2 with TRBJ1-6; TRBD1 is a possible D gene (6 bases). The CDR3 sequence: CASSFDRSSYNSPLHF. The CDR3 nucleotides read TGTGCCAGCAGCTTCGACAGGAGCTCCTATAATTCACCCCTCCACTTT.